The next 12 T cell receptor beta chains were all read from a single sample in a study of regulatory T cells in long-lasting Graves disease. Time point denoted: newly diagnosed GD, antithyroid drugs for less than 3 months. PBMC RNA served as the TCR library source. Libraries of TCR beta came from iRepertoire HTBI primers plus Arm-PCR of CDR3 regions. TCRdb recomputed calls from the multiplex PCR reads with MiXCR, one row per CDR3 protein. The sample yields around 470,000 distinct CDR3 sequences, approximately 15% seen once. These same records also appear under a second study, on T cells in Graves' hyperthyroidism and ophthalmopathy.

The sequencing used peripheral blood mononuclear cells (PBMCs), collected at new diagnosis, from a patient treated with antithyroid drugs. The receptors were gathered from a woman aged 45-59 years with Graves disease.

This clonotype was seen repeatedly, ten times or more. The chain employs TRBV28 and TRBJ1-6; D may be TRBD1 (6 bases). Trimming took off 6 bases at V and 4 bases at J, with 10 bases between the two ends. The CDR3 covers 14 residues. Per germline, CDR1 MDHEN and CDR2 SYDVKM. In DNA, the CDR3 is TGTGCCAGCAGCCGAACAGGGTATAATTCACCCCTCCACTTT. Its translation: CASSRTGYNSPLHF.

Of note for this clonotype: One junction end does not reproduce the germline sequence, and a read error may be involved. This chain joins TRBV10-1 and TRBJ2-1, with 11 bases lining up with TRBD2. CDR3 size: 15 residues. Per the germline V gene, CDR1 is WNHNN and CDR2 is SYGVQD (reference sequence). In nucleotides, the CDR3 is TGCGCCGGCAGTGCAGGTAGCGGGAGGGGCAATGAGCAGTTCTTC. Translation gives CAGSAGSGRGNEQFF.

The chain links TRBV30 to TRBJ1-6; D is unresolved. The CDR3 covers 13 residues. Germline values: CDR1 GTSNPN, CDR2 SVGIG (reference sequence). The ends were cut back, 2 bases at V and 6 bases at J, with 8 bases in the middle. This CDR3 reads CAWSSLINSPLHF. The CDR3 bases are TGTGCCTGGAGTTCTCTAATTAATTCACCCCTCCACTTT.

CDR3 sequence (DNA): TGCGCCAGCAGCTTTGCGGGACAGTTCTATAATTCACCCCTCCACTTT. It yields the protein CASSFAGQFYNSPLHF. The J gene is TRBJ1-6, the V gene TRBV5-1; the match to TRBD1 covers 7 bases. CDR1 SGHRS and CDR2 YFSETQ come from the germline V gene. The ends lost 2 bases at V and 3 bases at J; junction bases unmatched: 5. This CDR3 has 16 residues. Using reference TRBV5-1 and TRBJ1-6 for the parts outside the CDR3, the full variable domain is KAGVTQTPRYLIKTRGQQVTLSCSPISGHRSVSWYQQTPGQGLQFLFEYFSETQRNKGNFPGRFSGRQFSNSRSEMNVSTLELGDSALYLCASSFAGQFYNSPLHFGNGTRLTVT.

CDR3 nucleotides: TGTGCCAGTGGATTCCCTGGGGACACCATATATTTT. The encoded protein is CASGFPGDTIYF. J is TRBJ1-3 and V is TRBV19; the D is unclear. V lost 8 bases and J 8 bases, leaving 13 bases between the germline ends. The CDR3 loop spans 12 amino acids. Looked up from germline, CDR1 is LNHDA and CDR2 is SQIVND (reference sequence).

At least ten counts were recorded for this clonotype. The chain uses TRBV7-9 and TRBJ2-1, with 8 bases that match TRBD2. V shed 3 bases, J shed 13 bases, and the junction held 8 bases outside the gene matches. The CDR3 consists of 13 residues. Germline CDR1 is SEHNR and CDR2 is FQNEAQ (reference sequence). The CDR3 sequence is CASSLGSGTIQFF. CDR3 sequence (DNA): TGTGCCAGCAGCTTGGGTAGCGGGACTATCCAGTTCTTC. The full variable domain, in which reference TRBV7-9 and TRBJ2-1 provide the parts outside the CDR3, is DTGVSQNPRHKITKRGQNVTFRCDPISEHNRLYWYRQTLGQGPEFLTYFQNEAQLEKSRLLSDRFSAERPKGSFSTLEIQRTEQGDSAMYLCASSLGSGTIQFFGPGTRLTVL.

The CDR3 region is CASSLYGGSYEQYF. The CDR3 DNA sequence: TGTGCCAGCAGTTTATATGGCGGCTCCTACGAGCAGTACTTC. J is TRBJ2-7 and V is TRBV27, with D unresolved. V was trimmed by 1 base and J by 0 bases, leaving 7 bases between them. Germline CDR1 reads MNHEY; CDR2 reads SMNVEV (reference sequence). The CDR3 is made up of 14 amino acids.

This clonotype appeared once. This may arise from a read error, as a much more abundant clone is one base away. The gene calls are TRBV4-1 and TRBJ2-2, with D possibly matching TRBD1 (6 bases). CDR1 is MGHRA and CDR2 is YSYEKL in the germline V gene. V lost 1 base and J 7 bases, leaving 13 bases between the germline ends. The CDR3 is 15 amino acids. CDR3 sequence (DNA): TGCGCCAGCAGCCAAGGGTTCGGGGACATCGGGGAGCTGTTTTTT. Its protein is CASSQGFGDIGELFF.

The table lists this clonotype with many counts. The CDR3 here is CASSQTDRNSPLHF. As DNA, the CDR3 is TGTGCCAGCAGCCAAACAGACAGGAATTCACCCCTCCACTTT. The V and J genes are TRBV3-1 and TRBJ1-6, with D possibly TRBD1 on 6 matching bases. CDR3 length: 14 amino acids. Germline-derived CDR1 and CDR2 are LGHDT and YNNKEL (reference sequence). The germline V and J ends were trimmed by 2 bases and 7 bases, with 9 bases remaining between them. Together with reference TRBV3-1 and TRBJ1-6, the CDR3 gives the full variable domain: DTAVSQTPKYLVTQMGNDKSIKCEQNLGHDTMYWYKQDSKKFLKIMFSYNNKELIINETVPNRFSPKSPDKAHLNLHINSLELGDSAVYFCASSQTDRNSPLHFGNGTRLTVT.

This clonotype was observed at least ten times. V is TRBV18 and J is TRBJ2-5; no reliable D call. Germline-derived CDR1 and CDR2 are KGHSH and LQKENI. The germline V and J ends were trimmed by 4 bases and 2 bases, with 5 bases remaining between them. This CDR3 is built from 12 residues. As DNA, the CDR3 is TGTGCCAGCTCACGTCAACAAGAGACCCAGTACTTC. Translating it yields CASSRQQETQYF.

The rearrangement links TRBV5-8 to TRBJ2-3; D might be TRBD2 (5 bases). The CDR3 sequence is 15 residues long. CDR1 is SGHTS and CDR2 is YDEGEE in the germline V gene. The ends were cut back, 1 base at V and 4 bases at J, with 13 bases in the middle. The CDR3 nucleotides read TGTGCCAGCAGCTTGAGCGGCGACTCATCAGATACGCAGTATTTT. Its translation: CASSLSGDSSDTQYF.

The chain combines TRBV28 with TRBJ1-2; D gene ambiguous. V lost 3 bases and J lost 5, with 10 bases in between. Germline V gene data show CDR1 as MDHEN and CDR2 as SYDVKM. The CDR3 is 13 residues long. The CDR3 DNA reads as TGTGCCAGCAGTTTGGAGCGCCTTTATGGCTACACCTTC. This translates into CASSLERLYGYTF.